This paragraph covers one T cell receptor beta chain sequence. Its target is not known. Germline V gene data show CDR1 as MNHNS and CDR2 as SASEGT. V shed 2 bases and J shed 4 bases, with 16 bases lying between them. This CDR3 spans 16 amino acids. The sample comes from a study of T cells in Graves' hyperthyroidism and ophthalmopathy. TCR beta CDR3 regions were amplified from RNA. The TCR CDR3 first-round RT-PCR relied on the HTBI primer set. MiXCR was run by TCRdb on the multiplex PCR reads, yielding one entry per CDR3 protein. The sample lists more than 500,000 distinct CDR3 sequences, 16% occurring once. The authors obtained PBMCs from 9 to 10 ml of fresh peripheral blood. Findings and caveats of the study: Most thyroid clonotypes expanded above 0.001 were also detected in blood.

The receptor comes from a woman in her thirties with Graves' hyperthyroidism. Sequenced sample: blood. The chain carries TRBV6-1 and TRBJ2-3, with TRBD1 as a possible D gene (7 bases). CDR3 nucleotides: TGTGCCAGCAGTGAAAGGTGGCAGGGGGGAGCAGATACGCAGTATTTT. This codes for CASSERWQGGADTQYF.